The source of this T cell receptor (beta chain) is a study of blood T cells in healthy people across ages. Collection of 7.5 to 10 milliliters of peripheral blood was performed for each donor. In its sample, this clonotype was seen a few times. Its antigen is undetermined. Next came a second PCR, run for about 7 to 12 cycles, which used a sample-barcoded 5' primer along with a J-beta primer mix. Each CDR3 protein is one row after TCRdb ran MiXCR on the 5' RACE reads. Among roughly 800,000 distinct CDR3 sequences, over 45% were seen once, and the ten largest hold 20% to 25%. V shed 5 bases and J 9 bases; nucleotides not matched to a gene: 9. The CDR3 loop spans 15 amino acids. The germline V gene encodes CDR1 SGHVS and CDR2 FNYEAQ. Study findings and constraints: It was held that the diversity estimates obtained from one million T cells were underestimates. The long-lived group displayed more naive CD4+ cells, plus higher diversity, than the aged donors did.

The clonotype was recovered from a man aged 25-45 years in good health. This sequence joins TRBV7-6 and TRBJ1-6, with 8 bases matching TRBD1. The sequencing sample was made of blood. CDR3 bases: TGTGCCAGCAGCCCGAGGACAGGGTCGATTTCACCCCTCCACTTT. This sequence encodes CASSPRTGSISPLHF.